Listed below are T cell receptor beta chains from one sample, sequenced in a study of shared clonotypes between healthy human individuals. Profiling relied on immunoSEQ multiplex PCR, and the TCRdb table lists in-frame clones only, not all of them. The table shows about 560,000 clones, with around 76% occurring only once. The specimen sequenced was PBMCs. Receptors were obtained from a woman in her 40s in good health. Some clones in this sample may be carry-over from other donors' samples. Both conserved end residues are part of each CDR3. The D gene is left open where the match is weak. Rows may omit the clone size; those that give it use once, few, many or a size class.

j_call: TRBJ2-7; clone_size: -; v_call: TRBV27; d_call: -; cdr3_aa: CASSLIAVPGYEQYF; cdr3_nt: TGTGCCAGCAGTTTAATCGCGGTCCCCGGATACGAGCAGTACTTC
j_call: TRBJ1-5; clone_size: -; v_call: TRBV27; d_call: -; cdr3_aa: CASSLADQPQHF; cdr3_nt: TGTGCCAGCAGTTTAGCGGATCAGCCCCAGCATTTT
j_call: TRBJ2-7; clone_size: -; v_call: TRBV6-5; d_call: -; cdr3_aa: CASRGTTYEQYF; cdr3_nt: TGTGCCAGCAGGGGGACAACCTACGAGCAGTACTTC
j_call: TRBJ2-3; clone_size: many; v_call: TRBV19; d_call: -; cdr3_aa: CASSIGGLSTDTQYF; cdr3_nt: TGTGCCAGTAGTATTGGGGGTTTATCCACAGATACGCAGTATTTT
j_call: TRBJ1-1; clone_size: -; v_call: TRBV6-1; d_call: -; cdr3_aa: CASIRGLNTEAFF; cdr3_nt: TGTGCCAGCATCCGAGGGTTGAACACTGAAGCTTTCTTT
j_call: TRBJ1-3; clone_size: -; v_call: TRBV7-9; d_call: -; cdr3_aa: CASSLRLTGNTIYF; cdr3_nt: TGTGCCAGCAGCTTACGGCTGACTGGAAACACCATATATTTT
j_call: TRBJ1-1; clone_size: -; v_call: TRBV18; d_call: TRBD1; cdr3_aa: CASSPAGQRNTEAFF; cdr3_nt: TGTGCCAGCTCACCAGCGGGACAGAGGAACACTGAAGCTTTCTTT
j_call: TRBJ1-1; clone_size: few; v_call: TRBV7-2; d_call: -; cdr3_aa: CASSLTAVMNTEAFF; cdr3_nt: TGTGCCAGCAGCTTAACAGCCGTTATGAACACTGAAGCTTTCTTT
j_call: TRBJ2-7; clone_size: -; v_call: TRBV7-3; d_call: TRBD2; cdr3_aa: CASSLGGATYEQYF; cdr3_nt: TGTGCCAGCAGCTTGGGAGGGGCTACCTACGAGCAGTACTTC
j_call: TRBJ2-1; clone_size: few; v_call: TRBV4-1; d_call: TRBD2; cdr3_aa: CASSQVPSGVDEQFF; cdr3_nt: TGCGCCAGCAGCCAAGTTCCCAGCGGGGTGGATGAGCAGTTCTTC
j_call: TRBJ2-2; clone_size: -; v_call: TRBV27; d_call: TRBD1; cdr3_aa: CASGGTGGAGELFF; cdr3_nt: TGTGCCAGCGGCGGGACAGGGGGCGCCGGGGAGCTGTTTTTT
j_call: TRBJ2-7; clone_size: -; v_call: TRBV7-8; d_call: TRBD2; cdr3_aa: CASTWPGATSGRGSYEQYF; cdr3_nt: TGTGCCAGCACCTGGCCGGGGGCGACTAGCGGGAGAGGCTCCTACGAGCAGTACTTC
j_call: TRBJ2-2; clone_size: -; v_call: TRBV19; d_call: TRBD2; cdr3_aa: CASNGGRDTGELFF; cdr3_nt: TGTGCCAGTAATGGCGGGAGAGACACCGGGGAGCTGTTTTTT
j_call: TRBJ2-3; clone_size: -; v_call: TRBV7-8; d_call: TRBD2; cdr3_aa: CASSPEGAREAVNTQYF; cdr3_nt: TGTGCCAGCAGCCCCGAAGGGGCGCGGGAGGCGGTTAATACGCAGTATTTT
j_call: TRBJ2-7; clone_size: -; v_call: TRBV5-1; d_call: TRBD2; cdr3_aa: CASSLAGLAGAREQYF; cdr3_nt: TGCGCCAGCAGCTTGGCCGGACTAGCGGGAGCTCGTGAGCAGTACTTC
j_call: TRBJ1-1; clone_size: -; v_call: TRBV25-1; d_call: -; cdr3_aa: CASSANDGGLLNTEAFF; cdr3_nt: TGTGCCAGCAGTGCGAACGATGGGGGCCTGTTGAACACTGAAGCTTTCTTT
j_call: TRBJ2-7; clone_size: -; v_call: TRBV5-1; d_call: -; cdr3_aa: CASSLTQGGNYEQYF; cdr3_nt: TGCGCCAGCAGCTTGACACAGGGGGGGAACTACGAGCAGTACTTC
j_call: TRBJ2-7; clone_size: once; v_call: TRBV28; d_call: TRBD1; cdr3_aa: CASTTGTAYEQYF; cdr3_nt: TGTGCCAGCACCACCGGGACAGCCTACGAGCAGTACTTC
j_call: TRBJ1-1; clone_size: -; v_call: TRBV5-1; d_call: -; cdr3_aa: CASSSVGLTEAFF; cdr3_nt: TGCGCCAGCAGCTCGGTGGGGTTGACTGAAGCTTTCTTT
j_call: TRBJ2-7; clone_size: -; v_call: TRBV11-2; d_call: TRBD2; cdr3_aa: CASSFSSGPGEQYF; cdr3_nt: TGTGCCAGCAGCTTTTCTAGCGGCCCGGGAGAGCAGTACTTC
j_call: TRBJ1-2; clone_size: many; v_call: TRBV28; d_call: -; cdr3_aa: CASSLRLYGYTF; cdr3_nt: TGTGCCAGCAGTTTAAGGCTCTATGGCTACACCTTC
j_call: TRBJ2-7; clone_size: -; v_call: TRBV9; d_call: -; cdr3_aa: CASSVEQGFGYEQYF; cdr3_nt: TGTGCCAGCAGCGTAGAGCAGGGGTTTGGGTACGAGCAGTACTTC
j_call: TRBJ2-7; clone_size: -; v_call: TRBV18; d_call: TRBD1; cdr3_aa: CASSPPVDRGRSYEQYF; cdr3_nt: TGTGCCAGCTCACCCCCCGTCGACAGGGGACGGTCCTACGAGCAGTACTTC
j_call: TRBJ2-7; clone_size: -; v_call: TRBV29-1; d_call: TRBD2; cdr3_aa: CSVLPISGRYYEQYF; cdr3_nt: TGCAGCGTTCTCCCCATTAGCGGGAGATACTACGAGCAGTACTTC
j_call: TRBJ2-5; clone_size: few; v_call: TRBV5-1; d_call: -; cdr3_aa: CASSLGRSASQQETQYF; cdr3_nt: TGCGCCAGCAGCTTGGGGCGTTCGGCTAGCCAACAAGAGACCCAGTACTTC
j_call: TRBJ2-7; clone_size: -; v_call: TRBV10-3; d_call: -; cdr3_aa: CAISVAASGTYEQYF; cdr3_nt: TGTGCCATATCGGTGGCGGCATCGGGGACCTACGAGCAGTACTTC
j_call: TRBJ1-1; clone_size: -; v_call: TRBV30; d_call: -; cdr3_aa: CAWRSLGGLNTEAFF; cdr3_nt: TGTGCCTGGAGATCCCTGGGGGGTTTGAACACTGAAGCTTTCTTT
j_call: TRBJ1-5; clone_size: -; v_call: TRBV28; d_call: -; cdr3_aa: CASSFPNQPQHF; cdr3_nt: TGTGCCAGCAGTTTCCCTAATCAGCCCCAGCATTTT
j_call: TRBJ2-7; clone_size: -; v_call: TRBV6-1; d_call: TRBD2; cdr3_aa: CASSDPGLAGGLNEQYF; cdr3_nt: TGTGCCAGCAGTGACCCGGGACTAGCGGGAGGGCTCAACGAGCAGTACTTC
j_call: TRBJ2-7; clone_size: -; v_call: TRBV4-3; d_call: TRBD2; cdr3_aa: CASSQAAGGGYEQYF; cdr3_nt: TGCGCCAGCAGCCAAGCTGCGGGAGGCGGCTACGAGCAGTACTTC
j_call: TRBJ1-1; clone_size: few; v_call: TRBV5-1; d_call: -; cdr3_aa: CASSFSPTGEAFF; cdr3_nt: TGCGCCAGCAGCTTTTCCCCTACAGGGGAAGCTTTCTTT
j_call: TRBJ2-1; clone_size: -; v_call: TRBV10-3; d_call: TRBD2; cdr3_aa: CAITRTSGNNEQFF; cdr3_nt: TGTGCCATCACTAGGACTAGCGGGAACAATGAGCAGTTCTTC
j_call: TRBJ2-7; clone_size: -; v_call: TRBV18; d_call: -; cdr3_aa: CASSPAGGPSYEQYF; cdr3_nt: TGTGCCAGCTCACCAGCCGGGGGGCCCTCCTACGAGCAGTACTTC
j_call: TRBJ2-1; clone_size: -; v_call: TRBV7-3; d_call: -; cdr3_aa: CASSLRHRNEQFF; cdr3_nt: TGTGCCAGCAGCTTACGGCACAGAAATGAGCAGTTCTTC
j_call: TRBJ2-1; clone_size: many; v_call: TRBV27; d_call: -; cdr3_aa: CASSRRGGDYNEQFF; cdr3_nt: TGTGCCAGCAGTCGTAGGGGCGGGGACTACAATGAGCAGTTCTTC
j_call: TRBJ2-7; clone_size: -; v_call: TRBV6-1; d_call: -; cdr3_aa: CASSDGPYEQYF; cdr3_nt: TGTGCCAGCAGTGATGGTCCTTACGAGCAGTACTTC
j_call: TRBJ2-5; clone_size: -; v_call: TRBV4-1; d_call: TRBD2; cdr3_aa: CASSQRAGGLQETQYF; cdr3_nt: TGCGCCAGCAGCCAAAGGGCGGGAGGTCTCCAAGAGACCCAGTACTTC
j_call: TRBJ2-1; clone_size: many; v_call: TRBV29-1; d_call: -; cdr3_aa: CSAERQPSNEQFF; cdr3_nt: TGCAGCGCTGAGCGACAGCCGAGTAATGAGCAGTTCTTC
j_call: TRBJ2-4; clone_size: -; v_call: TRBV7-9; d_call: TRBD2; cdr3_aa: CASSPRAGEAKNIQYF; cdr3_nt: TGTGCCAGCAGCCCACGGGCGGGGGAAGCCAAAAACATTCAGTACTTC
j_call: TRBJ1-2; clone_size: -; v_call: TRBV19; d_call: TRBD1; cdr3_aa: CASRDRSGDGYTF; cdr3_nt: TGTGCCAGTAGGGACAGGTCCGGGGATGGCTACACCTTC
j_call: TRBJ2-3; clone_size: -; v_call: TRBV5-6; d_call: TRBD1; cdr3_aa: CASSARDRGNPDTQYF; cdr3_nt: TGTGCCAGCAGCGCCCGGGACAGGGGGAACCCAGATACGCAGTATTTT
j_call: TRBJ2-7; clone_size: -; v_call: TRBV28; d_call: TRBD2; cdr3_aa: CASTAGTSGMSSYEQYF; cdr3_nt: TGTGCCAGCACCGCAGGGACTAGCGGGATGAGCTCCTACGAGCAGTACTTC
j_call: TRBJ2-7; clone_size: -; v_call: TRBV27; d_call: TRBD1; cdr3_aa: CASSSTGTGLSYEQYF; cdr3_nt: TGTGCCAGCAGTTCCACCGGGACAGGGCTCTCCTACGAGCAGTACTTC
j_call: TRBJ1-2; clone_size: -; v_call: TRBV28; d_call: -; cdr3_aa: CASSLLSPPGGYTF; cdr3_nt: TGTGCCAGCAGTTTACTTTCCCCCCCAGGAGGCTACACCTTC
j_call: TRBJ1-1; clone_size: -; v_call: TRBV10-3; d_call: -; cdr3_aa: CAISARGLDTEAFF; cdr3_nt: TGTGCCATCAGTGCGAGGGGGTTGGACACTGAAGCTTTCTTT
j_call: TRBJ2-1; clone_size: -; v_call: TRBV2; d_call: TRBD1; cdr3_aa: CASSVGGGQVYNEQFF; cdr3_nt: TGTGCCAGCAGTGTTGGAGGGGGACAGGTATACAATGAGCAGTTCTTC
j_call: TRBJ2-7; clone_size: few; v_call: TRBV5-1; d_call: TRBD2; cdr3_aa: CASSPGIAGALEQYF; cdr3_nt: TGCGCCAGCAGCCCCGGGATAGCGGGAGCTTTAGAGCAGTACTTC